The subject of this entry is one T cell receptor beta chain. What was sequenced were expressed TCRB transcripts, since all of the isolated RNA had been reverse transcribed. TCRdb keeps only in-frame clones here, not all; method: immunoSEQ multiplex PCR. The profile shows about 320,000 clones, around 13% of them singletons. The sample belongs to a study of beta chain features in type 1 diabetes. Germline lookup yields CDR1 LNHDA and CDR2 SQIVND (reference sequence). V dropped 5 bases and J dropped 3 bases, with 16 bases sitting between them. The CDR3 sequence is 16 residues long. This sequence was found in a man younger than 40 in good health. This rearrangement joins TRBV19 to TRBJ2-2; weak D call: TRBD1 (6 bases). Specimen: central memory CD4+ T cells from blood. The CDR3 spells CASSPNLDRHTGELFF. The DNA for the CDR3 is TGTGCCAGTAGTCCGAACCTGGACAGACACACCGGGGAGCTGTTTTTT.